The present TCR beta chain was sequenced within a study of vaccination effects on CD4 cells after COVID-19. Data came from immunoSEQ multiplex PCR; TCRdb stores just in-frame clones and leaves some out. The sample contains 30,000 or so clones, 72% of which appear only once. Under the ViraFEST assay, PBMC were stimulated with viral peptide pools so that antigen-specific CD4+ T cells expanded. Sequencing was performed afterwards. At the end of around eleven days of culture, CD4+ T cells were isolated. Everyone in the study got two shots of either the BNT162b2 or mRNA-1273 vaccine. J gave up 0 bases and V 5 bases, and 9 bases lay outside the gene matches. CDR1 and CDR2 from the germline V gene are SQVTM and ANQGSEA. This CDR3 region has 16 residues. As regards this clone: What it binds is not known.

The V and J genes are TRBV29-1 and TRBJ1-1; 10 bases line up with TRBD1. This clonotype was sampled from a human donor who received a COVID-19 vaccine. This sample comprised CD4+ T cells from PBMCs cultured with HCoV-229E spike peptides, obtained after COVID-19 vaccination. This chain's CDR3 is CSVNQGQGRVNTEAFF. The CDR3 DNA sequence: TGCAGCGTTAACCAGGGACAGGGGAGGGTGAACACTGAAGCTTTCTTT.